This T cell receptor beta chain was sequenced in a study of blood T cells in healthy people across ages. The use of a sample-barcoded 5' primer and a J-beta primer mix characterized a second PCR of about 6 to 11 cycles. A template-switch adaptor containing 12 random nucleotides labeled each cDNA molecule. TCRdb reprocessed the 5' RACE reads via MiXCR and lists one record per CDR3 protein. Here the sample spans 980,000 or so distinct CDR3 sequences, roughly 43% being singletons. The CDR3 has 14 residues. Germline V gene sequence: CDR1 DFQATT, CDR2 SNEGSKA (reference sequence). V was pared by 5 bases and J by 3 bases, with 4 bases of the junction left unmatched.

The sequence came from a man aged 25 to 45 in good health. The V call is TRBV20-1, the J call TRBJ2-1, with TRBD1 identical over 10 bases. The sequenced material came from blood. CDR3: CSARTGGNYNEQFF. The CDR3 bases are TGCAGTGCTCGGACAGGGGGGAACTACAATGAGCAGTTCTTC.